Below are 20 T cell receptor beta chains sequenced from a single sample in a study of cytomegalovirus exposure and HLA in healthy donors. The study ran its PCR with 60 Vbeta and 13 Jbeta primers. The method was immunoSEQ multiplex PCR; TCRdb's version includes in-frame clones alone and lacks a portion of them. The data contain around 130,000 clones, about 82% of them singletons. Sequenced sample: PBMCs. These receptors all come from a man between 25 and 39 years old in good health and CMV-seronegative.

This clone was counted between two and nine times. In the same sample, other DNA sequences code for this CDR3. V is TRBV5-1 and J is TRBJ2-3, with 11 bases aligning to TRBD1. Germline V CDR1 and CDR2: SGHRS, YFSETQ. The CDR3 runs to 15 residues. J was trimmed by 3 bases and V by 3 bases; bases with no gene match: 3. The CDR3: CASSWGTGGTDTQYF. CDR3 in DNA: TGCGCCAGCAGCTGGGGGACAGGGGGAACAGATACGCAGTATTTT. Complete variable domain (other parts from reference TRBV5-1 and TRBJ2-3): KAGVTQTPRYLIKTRGQQVTLSCSPISGHRSVSWYQQTPGQGLQFLFEYFSETQRNKGNFPGRFSGRQFSNSRSEMNVSTLELGDSALYLCASSWGTGGTDTQYFGPGTRLTVL.

The genes are TRBV14 and TRBJ1-4, with D possibly TRBD1 on 5 matching bases. Trimming removed 4 bases at V and 10 bases at J, with 19 bases between. The CDR3 is 15 amino acids. The germline CDR1 and CDR2 sequences are SGHDN and FVKESK. DNA of the CDR3: TGTGCCAGCAGCCCCAGATGGGGCAAGAAGGTAAAACTGTTTTTT. It is translated as CASSPRWGKKVKLFF.

The chain is built from TRBV6-6 and TRBJ2-1; 9 bases fit TRBD2. The V and J ends lost 2 bases and 4 bases, in that order; junction bases with no gene match: 6. The CDR3 is 16 residues long. CDR1 is MNHNY, CDR2 SVGAGI, per germline (reference sequence). CDR3 sequence (DNA): TGTGCCAGCAGTTACCCAGGACTAGCGACATACAATGAGCAGTTCTTC. It codes for CASSYPGLATYNEQFF.

J is TRBJ2-1 and V is TRBV5-1; TRBD2 is a possible D gene (6 bases). The CDR3 has 14 residues. Trimming removed 8 bases from V and 8 bases from J, with 20 bases in between. The V gene's germline CDR1 is SGHRS and CDR2 YFSETQ. The CDR3 bases are TGCGCCAGTACTCGCGGGACTGCCAGCCATGAGCAGTTCTTC. It translates to CASTRGTASHEQFF.

This clone was counted a single time. The genes are TRBV11-2 and TRBJ2-1, with 11 bases matching TRBD2. CDR1 SGHAT and CDR2 FQNNGV come from the germline V gene. The V segment lost 1 base and the J segment 8 bases; nucleotides outside the gene matches: 7. The CDR3 has 16 residues. CDR3 loop: CASSLGNSGGADEQFF. The CDR3 DNA reads as TGTGCCAGCAGCTTAGGCAATAGCGGGGGGGCCGATGAGCAGTTCTTC.

The chain joins TRBV2 to TRBJ1-1; weak D call: TRBD1 (6 bases). Trimming removed 11 bases from V and 0 bases from J, with 13 bases in between. Germline lookup yields CDR1 SNHLY and CDR2 FYNNEI. CDR3 length: 13 amino acids. This CDR3 reads CAAQGTVNTEAFF. The CDR3 DNA sequence: TGTGCCGCCCAGGGGACGGTGAACACTGAAGCTTTCTTT.

The J gene is TRBJ1-1, the V gene TRBV2; 9 bases are shared with TRBD1. The CDR3 contains 14 residues. From germline, CDR1 is SNHLY and CDR2 FYNNEI. The ends lost 4 bases at V and 1 base at J; junction bases unmatched: 1. CDR3 residues: CASSGDRENTEAFF. The CDR3 nucleotides read TGTGCCAGCAGTGGGGACAGGGAGAACACTGAAGCTTTCTTT.

The V and J genes are TRBV9 and TRBJ2-2; unclear D gene. Germline V lookup: CDR1 SGDLS, CDR2 YYNGEE. Deletions cut 4 bases from V and 7 bases from J, with 14 bases between. The CDR3 is made up of 14 amino acids. The CDR3 sequence: CASSSGVGIGELFF. CDR3 sequence (DNA): TGTGCCAGCAGCTCTGGAGTCGGTATCGGGGAGCTGTTTTTT.

The gene calls are TRBV4-3 and TRBJ2-3; 10 bases are shared with TRBD1. In germline, CDR1 is LGHNA, CDR2 YSLEER. The CDR3 has 14 residues. V dropped 9 bases and J dropped 6; count of bases not matched to a gene: 9. CDR3 in amino acids: CASQRDRGSDTQYF. The CDR3 DNA reads TGCGCCAGTCAACGGGACAGGGGTTCTGATACGCAGTATTTT.

This chain uses TRBV19 with TRBJ2-6; 8 positions agree with TRBD2. Germline V gene lookup returns CDR1 LNHDA and CDR2 SQIVND (reference sequence). CDR3 length: 15 amino acids. Trimming cost V 7 bases and J 1 base; bases outside gene matches: 3. CDR3 sequence: CASKGTRSGANVLTF. Here the CDR3 DNA reads TGTGCCAGTAAAGGGACTAGATCTGGGGCCAACGTCCTGACTTTC.

This clone was observed a few times. The chain carries TRBV10-3 and TRBJ2-7; TRBD1 matches 7 bases. Germline assignment: CDR1 ENHRY and CDR2 SYGVKD. The CDR3 extends over 15 amino acids. V gave up 6 bases and J gave up 1 base; unmatched junction bases: 9. The CDR3 nucleotides read TGTGCCATCAGCGGACAGGAGCTAACTTCCTACGAGCAGTACTTC. Amino acid sequence: CAISGQELTSYEQYF.

V and J are TRBV4-1 and TRBJ1-1, with TRBD1 identical over 9 bases. The CDR3 covers 14 residues. CDR1 and CDR2 (germline): MGHRA, YSYEKL. V trimming: 4 bases; J trimming: 5 bases; junction bases outside the gene matches: 5. The DNA for the CDR3 is TGCGCCAGCAGCCCCGGGACAGGGACGACTGAAGCTTTCTTT. As protein: CASSPGTGTTEAFF.

V and J are TRBV6-5 and TRBJ2-1; 8 bases align to TRBD1. This CDR3 comprises 15 residues. The ends lost 7 bases at V and 0 bases at J; junction bases unmatched: 5. CDR1 MNHEY and CDR2 SVGAGI come from the germline V gene. The CDR3, as DNA: TGTGCCAGCACCCGACAGGGGAACTCCTACAATGAGCAGTTCTTC. Its protein is CASTRQGNSYNEQFF.

This chain uses TRBV6-1 with TRBJ2-1; 9 bases are shared with TRBD1. CDR1 is MNHNS, CDR2 SASEGT, per germline. V gave up 2 bases and J gave up 8 bases; unmatched junction bases: 4. The CDR3 spans 14 residues. The DNA of the CDR3 is TGTGCCAGCAGTGAATGGGACAGGGCATATGAGCAGTTCTTC. This translates into CASSEWDRAYEQFF.

The genes are TRBV10-3 and TRBJ1-1, with no clear D. Trimming removed 8 bases from V and 6 bases from J, with 16 bases in between. The CDR3 is made up of 13 amino acids. Germline V gene data show CDR1 as ENHRY and CDR2 as SYGVKD. The CDR3 here is CAICRERTSEAFF. For the CDR3, the DNA is TGTGCCATCTGCCGGGAACGAACCTCTGAAGCTTTCTTT.

This sequence joins TRBV10-1 and TRBJ2-1, with 7 bases fitting TRBD2. This CDR3 is 16 amino acids long. The germline CDR1 and CDR2 sequences are WNHNN and SYGVQD (reference sequence). J lost 6 bases, V lost 2 bases, and 10 bases had no gene match. CDR3 DNA: TGCGCCAGCAGTGAGCCTTATAAGCGGGATAGCAATGAGCAGTTCTTC. Its translation: CASSEPYKRDSNEQFF.

The genes are TRBV30 and TRBJ1-1, with D uncertain. CDR1 is GTSNPN and CDR2 is SVGIG in the germline V gene (reference sequence). The CDR3 is 12 amino acids. The V end was cut by 3 bases, the J end by 4 bases, with 9 bases between. CDR3 protein: CAWSGGLTEAFF. Here the CDR3 DNA reads TGTGCCTGGAGCGGAGGACTCACTGAAGCTTTCTTT.

V gene TRBV28 combines with J gene TRBJ1-4, with 10 bases fitting TRBD1. Trimming removed 6 bases from V and 6 bases from J; junction bases left unmatched: 7. The CDR3 sequence is 15 residues long. Germline CDR1 is MDHEN and CDR2 is SYDVKM. The CDR3 DNA is TGTGCCAGCAGGTTCCCCGGGACAGGGGATGAAAAACTGTTTTTT. Its translation is CASRFPGTGDEKLFF.

The chain combines TRBV11-1 with TRBJ1-1; a weak D match, TRBD1 (5 bases). The CDR3 has 15 residues. From germline, CDR1 is SGHAT and CDR2 FQDESV (reference sequence). V dropped 2 bases and J dropped 0 bases, with 10 bases sitting between them. The CDR3 nucleotides read TGTGCCAGCAGCTTACGCCAGGGCATGAACACTGAAGCTTTCTTT. Residues: CASSLRQGMNTEAFF.

The chain carries TRBV11-3 and TRBJ1-1; D not resolved. V lost 0 bases and J lost 1, with 6 bases in between. The length of the CDR3 is 14 residues. Per germline, CDR1 SGHNT and CDR2 YENEEA. CDR3 coding DNA: TGTGCCAGCAGCTTAGACCCCCAGAACACTGAAGCTTTCTTT. Amino acids: CASSLDPQNTEAFF.